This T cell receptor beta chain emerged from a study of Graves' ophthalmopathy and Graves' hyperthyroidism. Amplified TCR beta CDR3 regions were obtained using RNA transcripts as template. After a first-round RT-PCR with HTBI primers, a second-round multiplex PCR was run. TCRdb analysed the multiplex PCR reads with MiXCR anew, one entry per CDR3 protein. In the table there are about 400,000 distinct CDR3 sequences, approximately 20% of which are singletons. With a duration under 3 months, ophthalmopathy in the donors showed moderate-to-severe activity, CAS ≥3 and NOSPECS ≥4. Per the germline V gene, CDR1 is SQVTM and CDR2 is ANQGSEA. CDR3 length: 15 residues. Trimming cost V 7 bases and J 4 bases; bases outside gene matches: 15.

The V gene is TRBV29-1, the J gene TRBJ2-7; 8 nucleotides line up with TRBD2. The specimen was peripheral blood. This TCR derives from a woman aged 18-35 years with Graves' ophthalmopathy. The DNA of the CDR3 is TGCAGCGCCCAGCCTGGACTAGCCCGAGATTACGAGCAGTACTTC. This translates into CSAQPGLARDYEQYF.